This T cell receptor beta chain was observed in a study of shared clonotypes between healthy human individuals. The CDR3 is 16 residues long. J gave up 6 bases and V 5 bases, and 13 bases lay outside the gene matches. The germline CDR1 and CDR2 sequences are MDHEN and SYDVKM. Libraries were prepared by immunoSEQ multiplex PCR; TCRdb keeps only in-frame clonotypes and omits some of them. This table holds roughly 500,000 clones, more than 75% found once. This TCR was recovered from a woman aged 40 to 50 in good health. Some clones in this sample may be carry-over from other donors' samples. V is TRBV28 and J is TRBJ1-1; 9 bases line up with TRBD1. Material for sequencing was PBMCs. CDR3 region: CASSPPWGTGKPEAFF. DNA for the CDR3: TGTGCCAGCAGTCCCCCGTGGGGGACAGGGAAACCTGAAGCTTTCTTT.